This TCR beta chain stems from a study of T cell clusters in autoimmune cytopenias. Study-level results: The cluster-lack signature was not seen for secondary cytopenia versus chronic lymphocytic leukemia.

One tube held mixed TRB-A and TRB-B primer pools for touch-down PCR. With the multiplex PCR reads reprocessed, TCRdb shows one record per CDR3 protein and no DNA. Across 14,000 to 15,000 distinct CDR3 sequences, the top ten clones capture 3% to 4.5% of the sample. In regard to this clonotype: Antigen: not known.

TRB amplification used approximately 250 ng of peripheral blood genomic DNA. The data were also submitted as part of a second study, on T cell repertoires in aging, cancer and after chemotherapy. Per that study: The full dataset contained around 8.2 million TCR reads. Age-matched healthy donors had significantly more diverse, less clonal blood TCR repertoires than untreated cancer patients. Healthy donors lost TCR diversity with age mainly through richness, cancer patients through richness and evenness.

This TCR came from a human donor in good health. What was sequenced was peripheral blood.

This CDR3 reads CASSPSGNEQFF. This chain uses TRBV6-6 with TRBJ2-1; TCRdb designates TRBD2, a call that cannot be tested without DNA. Germline V gives CDR1 MNHNY, CDR2 SVGAGI (reference sequence). The CDR3 is 12 amino acids.